The sequence of this T cell receptor beta chain was determined in a study of cytomegalovirus exposure and HLA in healthy donors. Whole-study context: As released early, the data held roughly 85 million unique TCRs from HLA-typed donors. Ancestry clustering placed about four fifths of approximately 420 genotyped donors in the Caucasian-associated cluster. Study-wide points: The authors later found most CMV-associated TCR beta chains appeared HLA-restricted. Most TCR sequences showed up rarely, but some public TCRs showed up in many donors.

This CDR3 contains 14 residues. CDR1 and CDR2 from the germline V gene are MNHEY and SMNVEV (reference sequence). V lost 8 bases to trimming and J lost 7 bases, with 18 bases between them. Vbeta (60) and Jbeta (13) primers were used in the PCR. Profiling relied on immunoSEQ multiplex PCR, and the TCRdb table lists in-frame clones only, not all of them. The sample has more than 110,000 clones, 65% to 80% seen once. With regard to this clone: Its cognate antigen is unknown.

Sequenced material: PBMCs. The chain recombines TRBV27 with TRBJ2-4, with a possible D match to TRBD2 (5 bases). The sequence derives from a woman aged 50 to 65 in good health and CMV-seropositive. The CDR3 DNA is TGTGCCAGCGGTCGCGAGGGTCCATGGAACATTCAGTACTTC. It codes for CASGREGPWNIQYF.